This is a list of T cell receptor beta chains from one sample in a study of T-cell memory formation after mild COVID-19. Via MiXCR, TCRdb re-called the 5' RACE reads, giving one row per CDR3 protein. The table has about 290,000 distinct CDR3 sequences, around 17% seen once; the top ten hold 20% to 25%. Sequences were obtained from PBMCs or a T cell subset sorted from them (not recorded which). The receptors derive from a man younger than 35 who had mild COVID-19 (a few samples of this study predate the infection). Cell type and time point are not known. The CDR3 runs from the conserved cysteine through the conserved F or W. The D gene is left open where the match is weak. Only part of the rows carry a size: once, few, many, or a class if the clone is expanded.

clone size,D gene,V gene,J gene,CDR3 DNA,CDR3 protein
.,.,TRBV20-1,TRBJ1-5,TGCAGTGCTAGAGAGGGAGGGACCCGCAATCAGCCCCAGCATTTT,CSAREGGTRNQPQHF
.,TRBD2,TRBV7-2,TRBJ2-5,TGTGCCAGCAGCTACCCCGGGCAGGCTGGGGGGGACTTC,CASSYPGQAGGDF
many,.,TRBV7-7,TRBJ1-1,TGTGCTAGCAGCCGAGACAGCAACACTGAAGCTTTCTTT,CASSRDSNTEAFF
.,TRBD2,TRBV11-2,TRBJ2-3,TGTGCCAGCAGCGCCCGAGTTAGCGGGGGGTCAGATACGCAGTATTTT,CASSARVSGGSDTQYF
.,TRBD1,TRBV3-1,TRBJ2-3,TGTGCCAGCAGCCACTGGGACAGGGGGGTCCGGACGCAGTATTTT,CASSHWDRGVRTQYF
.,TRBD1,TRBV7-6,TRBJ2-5,TGTGCCAGCAGCAAACAGGGGGAGACCCAGTACTTC,CASSKQGETQYF
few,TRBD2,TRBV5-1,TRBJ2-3,TGCGCCAGCAGCTACAAGCGGGGGGGCCTCTCAGATACGCAGTATTTT,CASSYKRGGLSDTQYF
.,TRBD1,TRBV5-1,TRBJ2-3,TGCGCCAGCAGCTCGACAGGGGATGCAGATACGCAGTATTTT,CASSSTGDADTQYF
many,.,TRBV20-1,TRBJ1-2,TGCAGTGCTAGTGGTGGCTACACCTTC,CSASGGYTF
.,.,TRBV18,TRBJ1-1,TGTGCCAGCTCACCGGCAGGGAACACTGAAGCTTTCTTT,CASSPAGNTEAFF
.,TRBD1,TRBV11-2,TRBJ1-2,TGTGCCAGCAGCCGACTGACAGGGATTAACTATGGCTACACCTTC,CASSRLTGINYGYTF
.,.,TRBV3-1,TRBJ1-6,TGTGCCAGCAGCCTTACCGGGACCAATTCACCCCTCCACTTT,CASSLTGTNSPLHF
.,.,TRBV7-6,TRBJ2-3,TGTGCCAGCAGCTTAGCGCAGGGGTCTAGCACAGATACGCAGTATTTT,CASSLAQGSSTDTQYF
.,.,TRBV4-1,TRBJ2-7,TGCGCCAGCAGCCAAGACCAGGCAGGGGCACCCTACGAGCAGTACTTC,CASSQDQAGAPYEQYF
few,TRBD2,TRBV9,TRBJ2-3,TGTGCCAGCAGCTCGGGACTAGCGGGGGGGATCGATACGCAGTATTTT,CASSSGLAGGIDTQYF
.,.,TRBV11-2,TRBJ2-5,TGTGCCAGCAGCACAGTGGGGACCCAGTACTTC,CASSTVGTQYF